What follows are 2 T cell receptor beta chains derived from one specimen sequenced in a study of blood T cell repertoires in COVID-19. The assay was immunoSEQ multiplex PCR, and TCRdb's table has in-frame clones only and misses some. The sample has around 130,000 clones, roughly nine tenths seen once. The sample taken for sequencing was peripheral blood. The receptor source for this set is a human donor with COVID-19, enrolled during active disease. The donor label of this sample is uncertain.

The chain carries TRBV13 and TRBJ2-7; 8 bases align to TRBD1. V shed 5 bases, J shed 3 bases, and the junction held 9 bases outside the gene matches. This CDR3 is built from 15 residues. Germline CDR1 is PRHDT and CDR2 is FYEKMQ (reference sequence). The CDR3 DNA is TGTGCCAGCAGCCCCCGGCCCAGGGGGCTCTACGAGCAGTACTTC. The encoded protein is CASSPRPRGLYEQYF.

The chain joins TRBV6-6 to TRBJ1-2; TRBD1 aligns across 9 bases. The CDR3 sequence is 15 residues long. Germline V gene lookup returns CDR1 MNHNY and CDR2 SVGAGI (reference sequence). V lost 4 bases, J lost 4 bases, and 7 bases stayed unmatched. CDR3 nucleotides: TGTGCCAGCAGTTTCCCGGGACAGGGAACCTATGGCTACACCTTC. Its protein is CASSFPGQGTYGYTF.